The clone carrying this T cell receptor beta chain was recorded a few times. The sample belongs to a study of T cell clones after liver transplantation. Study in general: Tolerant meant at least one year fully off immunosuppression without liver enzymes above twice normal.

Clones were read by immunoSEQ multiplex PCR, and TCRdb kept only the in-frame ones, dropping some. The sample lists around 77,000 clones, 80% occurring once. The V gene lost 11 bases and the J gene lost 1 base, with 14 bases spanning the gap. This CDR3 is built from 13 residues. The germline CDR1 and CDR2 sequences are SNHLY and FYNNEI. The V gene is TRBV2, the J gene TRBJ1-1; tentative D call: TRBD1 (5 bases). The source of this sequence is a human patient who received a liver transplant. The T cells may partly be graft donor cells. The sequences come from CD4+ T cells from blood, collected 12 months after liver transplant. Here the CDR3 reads CACAGTANTEAFF. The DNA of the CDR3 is TGTGCCTGCGCCGGGACGGCGAACACTGAAGCTTTCTTT.